The present TCR beta chain was sequenced within a study of T cells in Graves' hyperthyroidism and ophthalmopathy. Germline CDR1 is MNHEY and CDR2 is SVGAGI. This CDR3 has 12 amino acids. With 4 bases removed from V and 14 bases from J, the gap between germline ends came to 15 bases. Orbital computed tomography, thyroid ultrasound, serum thyroxine and TRAb, and clinical symptoms together informed the diagnoses. Amplified TCR beta CDR3 regions came from RNA transcripts. Researchers ran a first-round RT-PCR on the TCR CDR3 using the HTBI primer set. TCRdb recomputed calls from the multiplex PCR reads with MiXCR, one row per CDR3 protein. There are hundreds of thousands of distinct CDR3 sequences in the sample; roughly 14% occur only once, and approximately 23% lies in the top ten. This clonotype has a handful of counts.

The rearrangement links TRBV6-5 to TRBJ1-5; D is uncertain. The receptor's source is a woman aged 25 to 39 with Graves' hyperthyroidism. The sequenced material came from blood. The DNA of the CDR3 is TGTGCCAGCAGTTCGTTCCAGAGGAGGGAGCATTTT. Protein sequence: CASSSFQRREHF.